This entry lists 17 T cell receptor beta chains sequenced from one sample in a study of blood T cell repertoires in COVID-19 (dated by TCRdb to about 2020). Library preparation employed the immunoSEQ multiplex PCR assay. The clones in this table, taken by TCRdb from immuneACCESS, are in-frame only. Not every clone is retained; where verified, under half of the shortfall comes from an unresolved V gene, and the cause of the rest is unknown. This sample holds 75,000 to 95,000 clones; around 81% were observed only once. The leading ten clones occupy about 18% of the sample. The sequenced sample consisted of peripheral blood. The source is a man aged 80 or over with active or convalescent COVID-19.

The rearrangement links TRBV12-2 to TRBJ1-2. TRBV12-2 is deemed a pseudogene. The CDR3 is made up of 16 amino acids. DNA for the CDR3: TGTGCAAGTCGCTTAGCGCTTCGGGGGGCCCTTAGAGGCTACACCTTC. Protein: CASRLALRGALRGYTF.

This chain uses TRBV7-9 with TRBJ2-3, with D tentatively TRBD2 (6 bases). V was trimmed by 3 bases and J by 2 bases, leaving 18 bases between them. The germline gives CDR1 SEHNR, CDR2 FQNEAQ (reference sequence). This CDR3 has 17 amino acids. The CDR3 here is CASSFGGVAVDTDTQYF. The CDR3 nucleotides read TGTGCCAGCAGCTTCGGTGGAGTAGCGGTAGACACAGATACGCAGTATTTT.

This clone is deemed medium-sized. V is TRBV5-1 and J is TRBJ2-2; possibly TRBD1 for D (6 bases). The CDR3 has 17 residues. From germline, CDR1 is SGHRS and CDR2 YFSETQ. V was cut by 4 bases and J by 0 bases, with 16 bases left in between. DNA of the CDR3: TGCGCCAGCAGCGCCGGACACAGGGATCCGAACACCGGGGAGCTGTTTTTT. Translating gives CASSAGHRDPNTGELFF. The variable domain in full, with the rest retrieved from reference TRBV5-1 and TRBJ2-2, is KAGVTQTPRYLIKTRGQQVTLSCSPISGHRSVSWYQQTPGQGLQFLFEYFSETQRNKGNFPGRFSGRQFSNSRSEMNVSTLELGDSALYLCASSAGHRDPNTGELFFGEGSRLTVL.

The chain couples TRBV12-1 to TRBJ1-3. TRBV12-1 is an annotated pseudogene. The CDR3 is made up of 15 amino acids. CDR3 sequence: CASSARSGSGNTIYF. CDR3 in DNA: TGTGCCAGCAGCGCAAGGTCGGGCTCTGGAAACACCATATATTTT.

V and J are TRBV9 and TRBJ1-6; possible D gene TRBD1, 5 bases. The CDR3 has 16 residues. The V end lost 3 bases, the J end lost 0 bases, and 10 bases lay between the germline ends. Germline CDR1 SGDLS, CDR2 YYNGEE. CDR3 sequence: CASSARQSSYNSPLHF. The CDR3 nucleotides read TGTGCCAGCAGCGCACGACAGAGCTCCTATAATTCACCCCTCCACTTT.

The chain uses TRBV18 and TRBJ2-2; 11 positions match TRBD2. J gave up 3 bases and V 2 bases, and 5 bases lay outside the gene matches. The CDR3 covers 17 residues. Per the germline V gene, CDR1 is KGHSH and CDR2 is LQKENI. CDR3 in DNA: TGTGCCAGCTCACCAACCGGGACTAGCGGATACACCGGGGAGCTGTTTTTT. It specifies CASSPTGTSGYTGELFF. Full variable domain (outside the CDR3, taken from reference TRBV18 and TRBJ2-2): NAGVMQNPRHLVRRRGQEARLRCSPMKGHSHVYWYRQLPEEGLKFMVYLQKENIIDESGMPKERFSAEFPKEGPSILRIQQVVRGDSAAYFCASSPTGTSGYTGELFFGEGSRLTVL.

The gene calls are TRBV2 and TRBJ1-2; 8 bases fit TRBD1. V was clipped by 2 bases and J by 10 bases; unmatched bases: 9. Germline V gene lookup returns CDR1 SNHLY and CDR2 FYNNEI. This CDR3 has 14 amino acids. The CDR3 protein is CASSEYGQGSDYTF. DNA of the CDR3: TGTGCCAGCAGTGAATATGGACAGGGCAGTGACTACACCTTC.

The chain employs TRBV7-9 and TRBJ2-5; 10 nucleotides align to TRBD2. V lost 5 bases and J lost 0; bases outside the gene matches: 6. This CDR3 is 16 amino acids long. Germline CDR1 and CDR2: SEHNR and FQNEAQ (reference sequence). CDR3 amino acids: CASSPRTSGYQETQYF. CDR3 in DNA: TGTGCCAGCAGCCCACGGACTAGCGGATACCAAGAGACCCAGTACTTC.

The chain joins TRBV19 to TRBJ2-5; 9 nucleotides agree with TRBD1. J gave up 4 bases and V 3 bases, and 12 bases lay outside the gene matches. The length of the CDR3 is 17 residues. The germline CDR1 and CDR2 sequences are LNHDA and SQIVND (reference sequence). CDR3 in amino acids: CASSMNRGTGRGETQYF. The CDR3 bases are TGTGCCAGTAGTATGAACCGCGGGACAGGGAGAGGAGAGACCCAGTACTTC. The full variable domain, with the rest looked up from reference TRBV19 and TRBJ2-5, is DGGITQSPKYLFRKEGQNVTLSCEQNLNHDAMYWYRQDPGQGLRLIYYSQIVNDFQKGDIAEGYSVSREKKESFPLTVTSAQKNPTAFYLCASSMNRGTGRGETQYFGPGTRLLVL.

This chain links TRBV19 with TRBJ1-1; 7 bases match TRBD1. V dropped 5 bases and J dropped 5; count of bases not matched to a gene: 5. CDR1 is LNHDA and CDR2 is SQIVND in the germline V gene (reference sequence). The CDR3 totals 13 residues. DNA for the CDR3: TGTGCCAGTAGTGGTCAGGGGGATACTGAAGCTTTCTTT. It translates to CASSGQGDTEAFF.

The gene calls are TRBV10-1 and TRBJ2-3; TRBD2 matches 14 bases. The CDR3 consists of 16 residues. In germline, CDR1 is WNHNN, CDR2 SYGVQD (reference sequence). The ends lost 4 bases at V and 5 bases at J; junction bases unmatched: 5. The DNA for the CDR3 is TGCGCCAGCAGTGGGGGGACTAGCGGGAGTTTAGATACGCAGTATTTT. It encodes CASSGGTSGSLDTQYF.

This clone was seen once. This chain joins TRBV6-5 and TRBJ1-1; D possibly corresponds to TRBD1 (6 bases). CDR1 and CDR2 (germline): MNHEY, SVGAGI. V was shortened by 7 bases and J by 0 bases, with 9 bases between the two germline ends. CDR3 length: 13 residues. CDR3 nucleotide sequence: TGTGCCAGCACGGACAGCATGAACACTGAAGCTTTCTTT. Translating it yields CASTDSMNTEAFF.

The chain has TRBV18 and TRBJ1-6, with TRBD1 matching 7 bases. The V gene end was trimmed by 2 bases and the J gene end by 9 bases; junction bases not matched to a gene: 4. There are 14 residues in the CDR3. Germline V gene sequence: CDR1 KGHSH, CDR2 LQKENI. Here the CDR3 DNA reads TGTGCCAGCTCACCAGCCAGGGGGATTTCACCCCTCCACTTT. Its translation is CASSPARGISPLHF.

This clone appeared a single time. The gene calls are TRBV6-6 and TRBJ1-1; the D gene is possibly TRBD1 (5 bases). The length of the CDR3 is 16 residues. Trimming pared 6 bases from V and 4 bases from J, leaving 21 bases between. CDR1 is MNHNY, CDR2 SVGAGI, per germline (reference sequence). The CDR3 DNA sequence: TGTGCCAGCAGCCAGGCCGGTTCGGGGGTAAGCACTGAAGCTTTCTTT. Translated: CASSQAGSGVSTEAFF.

The gene calls are TRBV5-8 and TRBJ2-7; no reliable D call. The CDR3 spans 15 residues. The germline V gene encodes CDR1 SGHTS and CDR2 YDEGEE. With 0 bases removed from V and 0 bases from J, the gap between germline ends came to 10 bases. CDR3 sequence reads: CASSLAYSSSYEQYV. DNA for the CDR3: TGTGCCAGCAGCTTGGCCTACAGCAGCTCCTACGAGCAGTACGTC.

This CDR3 reads CASSVGQNYGYTF. CDR3 DNA sequence: TGTGCCAGCAGCGTAGGGCAGAACTATGGCTACACCTTC. This chain joins TRBV9 and TRBJ1-2; no firm D call. The germline gives CDR1 SGDLS, CDR2 YYNGEE. The CDR3 runs 13 residues. The V and J ends lost 0 bases and 2 bases respectively, with 5 bases between them.

This clone was detected only a few times. The J gene is TRBJ2-2, the V gene TRBV11-3; 10 bases agree with TRBD1. J lost 0 bases, V lost 5 bases, and 9 bases had no gene match. Per the germline V gene, CDR1 is SGHNT and CDR2 is YENEEA. This CDR3 has 18 amino acids. CDR3 sequence: CASSPGQGLGTNTGELFF. In DNA, the CDR3 is TGTGCCAGCAGCCCGGGACAGGGGTTGGGGACGAACACCGGGGAGCTGTTTTTT.